The rows below give T cell receptor beta chains drawn from one sample of a study of cytomegalovirus exposure and HLA in healthy donors. The method was immunoSEQ multiplex PCR; TCRdb's version includes in-frame clones alone and lacks a portion of them. The repertoire consists of 220,000 or so clones, with approximately 88% occurring once and the leading ten covering over 12%. Sequenced: PBMCs. These receptors all come from a woman aged 25 to 39 in good health and CMV-seropositive. Both conserved end residues are part of each CDR3. Each record gives: D gene, clone size, J gene, V gene, CDR3 DNA, CDR3 protein. D genes are given only for firm matches. The listing skips clone size in some rows; elsewhere it reads once, few, many or a size class.

>TRBD2|-|TRBJ2-3|TRBV4-2
TGTGCCAGCAGCCCCTTGGTGACTAGCGGAGGCACAGATACGCAGTATTTT
CASSPLVTSGGTDTQYF
>TRBD1|-|TRBJ2-7|TRBV7-3
TGTGCCAGCAGCTTAACGGGACAGGGGGCTCATGAGCAGTACTTC
CASSLTGQGAHEQYF
>-|-|TRBJ1-5|TRBV19
TGTGCCAGTAGCCACCTGGCAGGGGACAATCAGCCCCAGCATTTT
CASSHLAGDNQPQHF
>TRBD1|once|TRBJ1-2|TRBV7-2
TGTGCCAGCAGCTTCCGGGACAGGGGACGGAACGGCTACACCTTC
CASSFRDRGRNGYTF
>-|-|TRBJ2-3|TRBV30
TGTGCCTGGAGTGTAACCTCAGATACGCAGTATTTT
CAWSVTSDTQYF
>TRBD2|-|TRBJ2-3|TRBV4-3
TGCGCCAGCAGCCAAGCGGGGACTAGCCGTAGCACAGATACGCAGTATTTT
CASSQAGTSRSTDTQYF
>TRBD1|-|TRBJ1-1|TRBV6-1
TGTGCCAGCAGCGCAGGGGGCATGACCTCAGCTTTCTTT
CASSAGGMTSAFF
>TRBD1|-|TRBJ1-2|TRBV14
TGTGCCAGCAGCCAAGACCTCAGGGGGCGCGAGGGCTACACCTTC
CASSQDLRGREGYTF
>-|-|TRBJ1-1|TRBV19
TGTGCCAGTAGTCTTGAGGGGAACACTGAAGCTTTCTTT
CASSLEGNTEAFF
>TRBD1|-|TRBJ2-7|TRBV29-1
TGCAGCGCCCCGGGACAGGGAAAGGACGAGCAGTACTTC
CSAPGQGKDEQYF
>-|-|TRBJ2-7|TRBV30
TGTGCCTCTGGACACTCCTACGAGCAGTACTTC
CASGHSYEQYF
>-|-|TRBJ2-5|TRBV2
TGTGCCTTCCGACAGGAGGCCACCCAGTACTTC
CAFRQEATQYF
>-|-|TRBJ2-1|TRBV5-1
TGCGCCAGCAGCTTGGTCCTAGCGAGGAGTGAGCAGTTCTTC
CASSLVLARSEQFF
>TRBD1|-|TRBJ1-1|TRBV28
TGTGCCAGCATAGACAGGGGGGATGACACTGAAGCTTTCTTT
CASIDRGDDTEAFF